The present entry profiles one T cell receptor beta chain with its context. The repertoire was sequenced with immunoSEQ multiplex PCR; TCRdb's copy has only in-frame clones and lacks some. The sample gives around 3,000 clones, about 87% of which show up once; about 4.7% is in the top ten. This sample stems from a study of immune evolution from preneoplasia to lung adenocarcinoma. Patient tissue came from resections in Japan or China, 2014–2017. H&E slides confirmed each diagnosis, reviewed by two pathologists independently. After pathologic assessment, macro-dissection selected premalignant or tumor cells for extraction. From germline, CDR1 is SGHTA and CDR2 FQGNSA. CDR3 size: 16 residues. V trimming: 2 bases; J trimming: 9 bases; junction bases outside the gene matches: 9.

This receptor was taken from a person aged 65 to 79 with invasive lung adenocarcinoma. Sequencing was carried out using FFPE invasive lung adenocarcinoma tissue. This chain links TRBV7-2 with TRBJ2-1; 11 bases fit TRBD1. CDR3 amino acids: CASSLRGQGDRSEQFF. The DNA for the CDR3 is TGTGCCAGCAGCTTACGGGGACAGGGGGATCGCAGTGAGCAGTTCTTC.